The 27 T cell receptor beta chains below all came from one sample that was sequenced in a study of OX40 agonist ivuxolimab in advanced cancers. Sequencing used immunoSEQ multiplex PCR; TCRdb keeps in-frame clones, though not all of them. In the table there are approximately 60,000 clones, roughly 85% of which are singletons. The specimen comprised CD4+ or CD8+ T cells sorted from blood, sampled in a trial of the OX40 agonist ivuxolimab. The receptors were sampled from an adult with an advanced solid tumor such as melanoma, head and neck, liver or kidney cancer.

This clone was observed a handful of times. The CDR3 DNA is TGTGCCAGCAGCTTAGCCGTCGATCAGCCCCAGCATTTT. It specifies CASSLAVDQPQHF. This chain uses TRBV7-9 with TRBJ1-5; D uncertain. Trimming took 0 bases from V and 5 from J, leaving 5 bases between them. The CDR3 length is 13 residues. Germline lookup yields CDR1 SEHNR and CDR2 FQNEAQ (reference sequence).

V usage is TRBV5-1 and J usage is TRBJ1-2, with D hard to call. Deletions cut 0 bases from V and 2 bases from J, with 8 bases between. The CDR3 loop spans 14 amino acids. The germline V gene encodes CDR1 SGHRS and CDR2 YFSETQ. As DNA, the CDR3 is TGCGCCAGCAGCTTGGAATCGGAAAACTATGGCTACACCTTC. This encodes CASSLESENYGYTF.

This clone has a handful of counts. The rearrangement joins TRBV6-5 to TRBJ1-6; D may be TRBD1 (5 bases). This CDR3 region has 15 residues. Trimming shortened V by 8 bases and J by 10 bases, and 21 bases separated the two germline ends. The germline V gene encodes CDR1 MNHEY and CDR2 SVGAGI. CDR3 coding DNA: TGTGCCAGCGGAGAACAAGACGGGGCTGCGTCACCCCTCCACTTT. It translates to CASGEQDGAASPLHF.

The chain combines TRBV7-2 with TRBJ2-3; a weak D match, TRBD2 (7 bases). Trimming took off 5 bases at V and 12 bases at J, with 18 bases between the two ends. In germline, CDR1 is SGHTA, CDR2 FQGNSA. The CDR3 covers 13 residues. This CDR3 is CASSPGGQYRQYF. The CDR3 DNA follows: TGTGCCAGCAGCCCGGGGGGCCAGTATCGTCAGTATTTT.

V is TRBV5-4 and J is TRBJ2-1, with TRBD1 matching 12 bases. The CDR3 extends over 15 amino acids. Unmatched junction bases numbered 5, after V lost 3 bases and J lost 7 bases. Germline V CDR1 and CDR2: SGHNT, YYREEE (reference sequence). The CDR3 DNA reads as TGTGCCAGCAGCTCGGGACAGGGGGCGGGAAATGAGCAGTTCTTC. It is translated as CASSSGQGAGNEQFF.

V is TRBV27 and J is TRBJ2-1; 7 nucleotides match TRBD1. Germline-derived CDR1 and CDR2 are MNHEY and SMNVEV (reference sequence). V was clipped by 6 bases and J by 6 bases; unmatched bases: 5. The CDR3 is 13 residues long. The CDR3 region has the DNA TGTGCCAGCAGCAGACAGGGTATCAATGAGCAGTTCTTC. Its protein product is CASSRQGINEQFF.

The rearrangement joins TRBV5-8 to TRBJ1-2; TRBD1 might be the D (5 bases). Trimming shortened V by 0 bases and J by 5 bases, and 8 bases separated the two germline ends. The germline gives CDR1 SGHTS, CDR2 YDEGEE. This CDR3 is built from 13 residues. The CDR3 protein is CASSLVRVYGYTF. As DNA, the CDR3 is TGTGCCAGCAGCTTGGTCAGGGTATATGGCTACACCTTC.

Only a few counts were recorded for this clone. The chain couples TRBV27 to TRBJ1-5; a possible D gene is TRBD1 (6 bases). Trimming took 0 bases from V and 2 from J, leaving 14 bases between them. Germline V gives CDR1 MNHEY, CDR2 SMNVEV (reference sequence). The CDR3 runs 17 residues. The CDR3 sequence: CASSLSGTGAGNQPQHF. DNA for the CDR3: TGTGCCAGCAGTTTATCGGGGACGGGGGCAGGCAATCAGCCCCAGCATTTT.

The gene calls are TRBV27 and TRBJ1-1; no firm D call. Germline CDR1 reads MNHEY; CDR2 reads SMNVEV (reference sequence). V lost 2 bases and J 1 base, leaving 5 bases between the germline ends. The CDR3 has 13 amino acids. The CDR3 DNA sequence: TGTGCCAGCAGTTTAATACAGAACACTGAAGCTTTCTTT. Amino acids: CASSLIQNTEAFF.

The chain joins TRBV11-3 to TRBJ2-1; 11 bases align to TRBD2. Unmatched junction bases numbered 1, after V lost 1 base and J lost 5 bases. From germline, CDR1 is SGHNT and CDR2 YENEEA. This CDR3 is built from 15 residues. CDR3 loop: CASSLVAGGDNEQFF. As DNA, the CDR3 is TGTGCCAGCAGCTTAGTAGCGGGAGGGGACAATGAGCAGTTCTTC. The full variable domain, rest sourced from reference TRBV11-3 and TRBJ2-1, is EAGVVQSPRYKIIEKKQPVAFWCNPISGHNTLYWYLQNLGQGPELLIRYENEEAVDDSQLPKDRFSAERLKGVDSTLKIQPAELGDSAVYLCASSLVAGGDNEQFFGPGTRLTVL.

The chain links TRBV19 to TRBJ2-6, with 9 bases fitting TRBD1. V lost 7 bases and J lost 1; bases outside the gene matches: 11. Germline V gene lookup returns CDR1 LNHDA and CDR2 SQIVND (reference sequence). This CDR3 has 18 residues. The CDR3 loop reads CASNNRDRVGSGANVLTF. CDR3 bases: TGTGCCAGTAACAACCGGGACAGGGTAGGGTCTGGGGCCAACGTCCTGACTTTC.

This chain joins TRBV7-8 and TRBJ2-2; D remains unclear. Between the trimmed V and J ends, which lost 0 bases and 2 bases, there was a span of 7 bases. There are 15 residues in the CDR3. Germline CDR1 SGHVS, CDR2 FQNEAQ. The CDR3 region has the DNA TGTGCCAGCAGCTTAGCGGGGATTAACACCGGGGAGCTGTTTTTT. Protein product: CASSLAGINTGELFF.

This clone was picked up a small number of times. V and J are TRBV21-1 and TRBJ2-7. TRBV21-1 is an annotated pseudogene. CDR3 size: 13 residues. The CDR3 nucleotides read TGTGCCAGCGGCAAAGGGGACGGATACGAGCAGTACTTC. It specifies CASGKGDGYEQYF.

The chain uses TRBV11-3 and TRBJ1-5; D unresolved. The CDR3 covers 13 residues. The V end was cut by 1 base, the J end by 7 bases, with 8 bases between. CDR1 SGHNT and CDR2 YENEEA come from the germline V gene. CDR3 in amino acids: CASSLGVGQPQHF. In nucleotides, the CDR3 is TGTGCCAGCAGCTTAGGGGTTGGGCAGCCCCAGCATTTT.

The chain has TRBV6-1 and TRBJ2-5; D unclear. The last part of the DNA fits TRBJ2-7 better; the J call may be wrong. Germline V gene sequence: CDR1 MNHNS, CDR2 SASEGT. This CDR3 region has 14 residues. The CDR3 DNA sequence: TGTGCCAGCAGTGATTGGGCAGTTTCCTACGAGCAGTACTTC. Its protein is CASSDWAVSYEQYF.

For this clone: Other DNA sequences from this sample encode an identical CDR3 as well. The gene calls are TRBV30 and TRBJ1-5, with D possibly being TRBD1 (6 bases). The CDR3 extends over 13 amino acids. Trimming left V 5 bases short and J 6 bases short, with 14 bases between. Per germline, CDR1 GTSNPN and CDR2 SVGIG (reference sequence). The CDR3 sequence: CAWGRGWGQPQHF. The CDR3 nucleotides read TGTGCCTGGGGTAGGGGGTGGGGTCAGCCCCAGCATTTT.

The chain links TRBV7-2 to TRBJ2-7; 15 nucleotides match TRBD2. CDR1 is SGHTA and CDR2 is FQGNSA in the germline V gene. This CDR3 has 16 amino acids. The V gene end was trimmed by 7 bases and the J gene end by 4 bases; junction bases not matched to a gene: 8. In nucleotides, the CDR3 is TGTGCCAGCACACCCGGGACTAGCGGGAGGTTATACGAGCAGTACTTC. It yields the protein CASTPGTSGRLYEQYF.

The rearrangement uses TRBV7-2 and TRBJ2-1; 7 nucleotides agree with TRBD2. Germline CDR1 and CDR2: SGHTA and FQGNSA. V dropped 5 bases and J dropped 3; count of bases not matched to a gene: 10. There are 16 residues in the CDR3. The CDR3 DNA reads TGTGCCAGCAGCCCCAGTGGTAGCGGGTTCTACAATGAGCAGTTCTTC. It translates to CASSPSGSGFYNEQFF.

This clone was counted once. V is TRBV7-2 and J is TRBJ1-2; D gene unclear. Germline V gives CDR1 SGHTA, CDR2 FQGNSA. The length of the CDR3 is 13 residues. Trimming took off 5 bases at V and 5 bases at J, with 12 bases between the two ends. The CDR3 here is CASSEPPQYGYTF. The CDR3, as DNA: TGTGCCAGCAGCGAACCCCCGCAGTATGGCTACACCTTC.

The CDR3 reads CASSPGGYYYEQYF. In DNA, the CDR3 is TGTGCCAGCTCACCAGGTGGGTATTACTACGAGCAGTACTTC. V gene TRBV18 combines with J gene TRBJ2-7; D unclear. The germline V gene encodes CDR1 KGHSH and CDR2 LQKENI. Trimming pared 2 bases from V and 3 bases from J, leaving 11 bases between. This CDR3 is 14 amino acids long.

The V call is TRBV27, the J call TRBJ2-3, with a possible D match to TRBD2 (5 bases). This CDR3 comprises 12 residues. Trimming shortened V by 5 bases and J by 10 bases, and 13 bases separated the two germline ends. CDR1 and CDR2 (germline): MNHEY, SMNVEV (reference sequence). CDR3 sequence reads: CASSITGEAQYF. The CDR3, as DNA: TGTGCCAGCAGTATTACCGGGGAAGCGCAGTATTTT.

This clone was detected many times. The V call is TRBV2, the J call TRBJ2-1, with 12 bases fitting TRBD2. The germline V gene encodes CDR1 SNHLY and CDR2 FYNNEI. V shed 6 bases and J 5 bases; nucleotides not matched to a gene: 5. There are 15 residues in the CDR3. Written as DNA, the CDR3 is TGTGCCAGCAGACCGACTAGCGGGAGCAACAATGAGCAGTTCTTC. Its protein product is CASRPTSGSNNEQFF. The whole variable domain, remainder taken from reference TRBV2 and TRBJ2-1, is EPEVTQTPSHQVTQMGQEVILRCVPISNHLYFYWYRQILGQKVEFLVSFYNNEISEKSEIFDDQFSVERPDGSNFTLKIRSTKLEDSAMYFCASRPTSGSNNEQFFGPGTRLTVL.

The genes are TRBV28 and TRBJ2-6, with D perhaps TRBD2 (6 bases). Germline loops: CDR1 MDHEN, CDR2 SYDVKM. The CDR3 contains 14 residues. The germline V and J ends were trimmed by 7 bases and 1 base, with 8 bases remaining between them. The CDR3 sequence: CASTGTSGANVLTF. CDR3 DNA: TGTGCCAGCACCGGGACTTCTGGGGCCAACGTCCTGACTTTC.

V and J are TRBV12-1 and TRBJ2-1; the table's D call of TRBD2 was not tested on the DNA. TRBV12-1 is given as a pseudogene. The CDR3 is made up of 16 amino acids. The CDR3 spells CASSASRGLFYNEQFF. The CDR3 coding sequence is TGTGCCAGCAGCGCCTCAAGAGGGCTGTTCTACAATGAGCAGTTCTTC.

The rearrangement links TRBV27 to TRBJ1-2; no firm D call. This CDR3 has 13 residues. The germline gives CDR1 MNHEY, CDR2 SMNVEV (reference sequence). Trimming shortened V by 5 bases and J by 3 bases, and 10 bases separated the two germline ends. The CDR3, as DNA: TGTGCCAGCAGTCTGACACCTTACTATGGCTACACCTTC. Amino acid sequence: CASSLTPYYGYTF.

This clone was seen just once. The rearrangement joins TRBV4-1 to TRBJ2-2; D is perhaps TRBD1 (6 bases). Germline V lookup: CDR1 MGHRA, CDR2 YSYEKL. Deletions cut 2 bases from V and 7 bases from J, with 14 bases between. The CDR3 has 15 amino acids. The CDR3 sequence: CASSQNPGTLGELFF. The DNA of the CDR3 is TGCGCCAGCAGCCAAAATCCCGGGACACTCGGGGAGCTGTTTTTT.

This clone has a handful of counts. The chain couples TRBV6-1 to TRBJ1-2, with a tentative D call TRBD1 (6 bases). The ends were cut back, 6 bases at V and 4 bases at J, with 15 bases in the middle. CDR3 length: 14 amino acids. Germline assignment: CDR1 MNHNS and CDR2 SASEGT. CDR3 DNA: TGTGCCAGCAGCAAACAGGGACTTAGCTATGGCTACACCTTC. Protein product: CASSKQGLSYGYTF.